Listed here are 21 T cell receptor beta chains from one sample, sequenced in a study of blood T cells in healthy people across ages. Alongside a J-beta primer mix, a sample-barcoded 5' primer served in a second PCR lasting about 7 to 12 cycles. TCRdb re-called the 5' RACE reads through MiXCR, storing one row per CDR3 protein. Of some 1.8 million distinct CDR3 sequences listed, roughly two fifths are singletons. Material: blood. All receptors derive from a human donor in good health.

V gene TRBV7-9 combines with J gene TRBJ2-5; TRBD1 agrees at 7 bases. The CDR3 is 15 amino acids. Looked up from germline, CDR1 is SEHNR and CDR2 is FQNEAQ (reference sequence). Losses at the gene ends were 1 base for V and 2 bases for J; bases not matched to a gene: 4. In nucleotides, the CDR3 is TGTGCCAGCAGCTTAGAGGTGGGACAGCAAGAGACCCAGTACTTC. It codes for CASSLEVGQQETQYF.

With regard to this clonotype: A read error may produce the germline difference seen at one junction end. The chain has TRBV6-6 and TRBJ2-4, with D unresolved. The J call may be faulty, since TRBJ2-7 better matches the DNA end. CDR1 and CDR2 from the germline V gene are MNHNY and SVGAGI (reference sequence). The CDR3 contains 12 residues. This CDR3 reads CAGSYVDHEQYF. The CDR3 DNA reads as TGTGCCGGCAGTTACGTGGATCACGAGCAGTACTTC.

J is TRBJ1-4 and V is TRBV4-3, with unresolved D. CDR3 length equals 15 residues. CDR1 is LGHNA, CDR2 YSLEER, per germline. Trimming took 4 bases from V and 6 from J, leaving 15 bases between them. The CDR3 protein is CASSLTGETYEKLFF. In DNA form, the CDR3 reads TGCGCCAGCAGCCTAACGGGAGAGACCTATGAAAAACTGTTTTTT.

This clonotype was counted at least ten times. This chain connects TRBV9 to TRBJ1-2; tentative D call: TRBD1 (6 bases). Trimming removed 1 base from V and 6 bases from J, with 10 bases in between. Germline V lookup: CDR1 SGDLS, CDR2 YYNGEE. The CDR3 length is 13 residues. CDR3 sequence (DNA): TGTGCCAGCAGCGTAATGTCAGGGGATGGCTACACCTTC. Translation gives CASSVMSGDGYTF. The full variable domain, in which reference TRBV9 and TRBJ1-2 provide the parts outside the CDR3, is DSGVTQTPKHLITATGQRVTLRCSPRSGDLSVYWYQQSLDQGLQFLIQYYNGEERAKGNILERFSAQQFPDLHSELNLSSLELGDSALYFCASSVMSGDGYTFGSGTRLTVV.

The count of this clonotype is one. This chain links TRBV9 with TRBJ2-4; D gene unclear. TRBJ2-7 matches the DNA end more closely, so the J call is doubtful. This CDR3 is built from 14 residues. Looked up from germline, CDR1 is SGDLS and CDR2 is YYNGEE. CDR3: CASSATRESHEQYF. The CDR3 DNA reads as TGTGCCAGCAGCGCAACCCGAGAGTCCCACGAGCAGTACTTC.

The chain employs TRBV7-2 and TRBJ2-3; the match to TRBD1 covers 7 bases. With 2 bases clipped from V and 5 bases from J, the junction kept 4 bases outside the gene matches. Germline CDR1 SGHTA, CDR2 FQGNSA. This CDR3 is built from 14 residues. CDR3 nucleotides: TGTGCCAGCAGCTTAACAGGGGCGCTAGATACGCAGTATTTT. Its translation: CASSLTGALDTQYF.

The V and J genes are TRBV20-1 and TRBJ2-1; 7 nucleotides match TRBD1. This CDR3 comprises 15 residues. Germline CDR1 reads DFQATT; CDR2 reads SNEGSKA (reference sequence). V shed 0 bases and J 3 bases; nucleotides not matched to a gene: 5. The CDR3 spells CSARDRDSDYNEQFF. The CDR3, as DNA: TGCAGTGCTAGAGACCGGGACAGTGACTACAATGAGCAGTTCTTC.

The J gene is TRBJ2-7, the V gene TRBV20-1; perhaps TRBD1 as D (5 bases). This CDR3 has 14 amino acids. Trimming pared 6 bases from V and 0 bases from J, leaving 15 bases between. Germline-derived CDR1 and CDR2 are DFQATT and SNEGSKA (reference sequence). CDR3 bases: TGCAGTGCCAGCAACGGGCAGGGCTCCTACGAGCAGTACTTC. This translates into CSASNGQGSYEQYF.

This clonotype has a handful of counts. The rearrangement links TRBV15 to TRBJ2-3; 10 nucleotides agree with TRBD1. CDR1 is LNHNV, CDR2 YYDKDF, per germline (reference sequence). CDR3 length equals 18 residues. The ends lost 2 bases at V and 4 bases at J; junction bases unmatched: 12. CDR3 bases: TGTGCCACCAGCAGATCCTCTCTCCTGGGACAGGGGTCAGATACGCAGTATTTT. As protein: CATSRSSLLGQGSDTQYF. The complete variable domain, with remaining parts taken from reference TRBV15 and TRBJ2-3, reads DAMVIQNPRYQVTQFGKPVTLSCSQTLNHNVMYWYQQKSSQAPKLLFHYYDKDFNNEADTPDNFQSRRPNTSFCFLDIRSPGLGDTAMYLCATSRSSLLGQGSDTQYFGPGTRLTVL.

CDR3 sequence reads: CASSLVGTSIGDTQYF. DNA for the CDR3: TGCGCCAGCAGCTTGGTCGGGACTAGTATTGGAGATACGCAGTATTTT. The genes are TRBV5-1 and TRBJ2-3, with TRBD2 matching over 8 bases. Germline loops: CDR1 SGHRS, CDR2 YFSETQ. This CDR3 is built from 16 residues. After removal of 0 bases from V and 5 bases from J, the junction contained 8 bases not matched to a gene.

The rearrangement joins TRBV13 to TRBJ1-5; D call uncertain. Germline V gene data show CDR1 as PRHDT and CDR2 as FYEKMQ (reference sequence). This CDR3 region has 14 residues. V lost 7 bases and J 0 bases, leaving 10 bases between the germline ends. In nucleotides, the CDR3 is TGTGCCAGCAAGGTTCAGAATAGCAATCAGCCCCAGCATTTT. It encodes CASKVQNSNQPQHF.

The genes are TRBV6-5 and TRBJ1-1; tentatively, D is TRBD1 (6 bases). Germline assignment: CDR1 MNHEY and CDR2 SVGAGI. The V gene lost 6 bases and the J gene lost 0 bases, with 14 bases spanning the gap. The CDR3 sequence is 15 residues long. In DNA, the CDR3 is TGTGCCAGCAGACAGGGACGGAGGGTGAACACTGAAGCTTTCTTT. Encoded protein: CASRQGRRVNTEAFF.

This clonotype was counted only a few times. CDR3 coding DNA: TGTGCCAGCAGTTCCTACAGGGGTGGCGGCTATGGCTACACCTTC. Amino acids: CASSSYRGGGYGYTF. The V gene is TRBV27, the J gene TRBJ1-2; 7 bases line up with TRBD1. The CDR3 runs to 15 residues. V lost 4 bases to trimming and J lost 4 bases; unmatched junction nucleotides: 9. Per germline, CDR1 MNHEY and CDR2 SMNVEV (reference sequence).

The V call is TRBV7-8, the J call TRBJ2-7; 7 nucleotides align to TRBD1. After removal of 4 bases from V and 4 bases from J, the junction contained 13 bases not matched to a gene. Germline-derived CDR1 and CDR2 are SGHVS and FQNEAQ. The CDR3 is 16 amino acids. The CDR3 bases are TGTGCCAGCAGCTACCGCCGGCGACAGGGCTCTTACGAGCAGTACTTC. Protein product: CASSYRRRQGSYEQYF.

This clonotype was counted many times. The chain links TRBV5-1 to TRBJ2-7, with 9 bases fitting TRBD1. Germline CDR1 is SGHRS and CDR2 is YFSETQ. V shed 0 bases, J shed 6 bases, and the junction held 7 bases outside the gene matches. CDR3 size: 15 residues. For the CDR3, the DNA is TGCGCCAGCAGCTTGGAAGGGACAGGGATAAGCGAGCAGTACTTC. This gives the protein CASSLEGTGISEQYF.

The chain has TRBV6-1 and TRBJ2-7, with 7 positions matching TRBD1. Unmatched junction bases numbered 7, after V lost 3 bases and J lost 5 bases. Germline CDR1 reads MNHNS; CDR2 reads SASEGT. The CDR3 loop spans 14 amino acids. The CDR3 loop reads CASSEFQGDHEQYF. In nucleotides, the CDR3 is TGTGCCAGCAGTGAGTTCCAGGGGGACCACGAGCAGTACTTC.

In this sample, this clonotype turned up a few times. The chain's CDR3 is CASSVKDRDFNYGYTF. As DNA, the CDR3 is TGTGCCAGCAGCGTAAAGGATAGAGACTTTAACTATGGCTACACCTTC. The V and J genes are TRBV9 and TRBJ1-2; D is unclear. CDR1 and CDR2 (germline): SGDLS, YYNGEE. This CDR3 comprises 16 residues. V shed 1 base and J shed 1 base, with 14 bases lying between them. The full variable domain, with the rest looked up from reference TRBV9 and TRBJ1-2, is DSGVTQTPKHLITATGQRVTLRCSPRSGDLSVYWYQQSLDQGLQFLIQYYNGEERAKGNILERFSAQQFPDLHSELNLSSLELGDSALYFCASSVKDRDFNYGYTFGSGTRLTVV.

The chain couples TRBV12-3 or TRBV12-4 to TRBJ1-1; D gene ambiguous. The CDR3 runs to 13 residues. V was clipped by 5 bases and J by 4 bases, with 11 bases between them. This chain's CDR3 is CASSPDESTEAFF. The CDR3 region has the DNA TGTGCCAGCAGTCCTGACGAGAGCACTGAAGCTTTCTTT.

CDR3 DNA sequence: TGTGCCACCAGCAGAAGAGGGACTAGCGGGGGGGCAACCCAGTACTTC. Its protein is CATSRRGTSGGATQYF. This chain joins TRBV15 and TRBJ2-5; 16 bases are a match to TRBD2. The CDR3 is 16 amino acids. Germline-derived CDR1 and CDR2 are LNHNV and YYDKDF (reference sequence). The V gene end was trimmed by 2 bases and the J gene end by 8 bases; junction bases not matched to a gene: 5.

This chain joins TRBV28 and TRBJ2-3, with 13 positions matching TRBD2. This CDR3 has 17 residues. Germline CDR1 reads MDHEN; CDR2 reads SYDVKM. Trimming at V came to 5 bases and at J to 4 bases, leaving 9 bases not matched to a gene. CDR3 sequence reads: CASSISLLAGGPDTQYF. The CDR3 coding sequence is TGTGCCAGCAGTATCTCGTTACTAGCGGGGGGGCCAGATACGCAGTATTTT.

This clonotype occurred once. The V gene is TRBV20-1, the J gene TRBJ1-6; 8 bases are shared with TRBD1. This CDR3 has 15 residues. Per germline, CDR1 DFQATT and CDR2 SNEGSKA (reference sequence). Trimming removed 0 bases from V and 8 bases from J; junction bases left unmatched: 6. The CDR3 sequence: CSARDQGASYSPLHF. The CDR3 DNA reads TGCAGTGCTAGAGATCAGGGGGCGAGTTATTCACCCCTCCACTTT.